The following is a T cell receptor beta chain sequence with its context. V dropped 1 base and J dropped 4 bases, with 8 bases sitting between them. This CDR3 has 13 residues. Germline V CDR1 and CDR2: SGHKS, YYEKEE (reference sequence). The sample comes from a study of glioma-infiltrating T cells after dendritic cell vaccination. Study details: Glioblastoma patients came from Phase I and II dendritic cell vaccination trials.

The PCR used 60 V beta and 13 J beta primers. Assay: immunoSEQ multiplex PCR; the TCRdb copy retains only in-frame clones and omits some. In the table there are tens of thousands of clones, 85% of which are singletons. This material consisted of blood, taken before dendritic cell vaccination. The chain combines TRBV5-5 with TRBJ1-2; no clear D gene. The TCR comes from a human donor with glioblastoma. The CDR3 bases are TGTGCCAGCAGCTTGCAGGCAATCTATGGCTACACCTTC. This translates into CASSLQAIYGYTF.